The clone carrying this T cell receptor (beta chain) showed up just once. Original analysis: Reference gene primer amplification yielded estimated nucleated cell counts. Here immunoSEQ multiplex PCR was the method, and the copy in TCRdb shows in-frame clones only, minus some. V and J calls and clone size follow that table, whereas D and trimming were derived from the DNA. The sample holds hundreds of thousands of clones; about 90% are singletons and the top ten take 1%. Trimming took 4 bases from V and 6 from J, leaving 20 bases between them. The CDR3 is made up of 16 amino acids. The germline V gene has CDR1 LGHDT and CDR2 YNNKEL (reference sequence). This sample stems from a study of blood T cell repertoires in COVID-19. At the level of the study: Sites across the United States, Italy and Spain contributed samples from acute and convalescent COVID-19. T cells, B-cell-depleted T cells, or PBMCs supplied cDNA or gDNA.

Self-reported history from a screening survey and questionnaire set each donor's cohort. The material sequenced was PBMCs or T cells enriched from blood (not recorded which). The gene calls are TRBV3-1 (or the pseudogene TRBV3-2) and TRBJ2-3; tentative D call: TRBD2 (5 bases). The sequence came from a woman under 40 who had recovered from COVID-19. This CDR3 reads CASSPSFGDTWDTQYF. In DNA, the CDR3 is TGTGCCAGCAGCCCCTCTTTCGGGGATACTTGGGATACGCAGTATTTT.